Given below is one T cell receptor beta chain in context. Its specificity is not known. CDR1 is DFQATT and CDR2 is SNEGSKA in the germline V gene (reference sequence). This CDR3 has 14 residues. The germline V and J ends were trimmed by 4 bases and 10 bases, with 20 bases remaining between them. TCRdb re-called the RT-PCR reads with MiXCR, one entry per CDR3 protein. Here the sample spans hundreds of thousands of distinct CDR3 sequences, 20% to 25% being singletons. This record comes from a study of response to subunit inactivated influenza vaccine. Study-wide results and limits: New T cells are recruited in small numbers by each seasonal influenza vaccination, according to the authors' suggestion.

The V call is TRBV20-1, the J call TRBJ2-1; D tentatively reads TRBD1 or TRBD2 (6 bases each). The receptor was derived from a man between 50 and 69 years old who received an inactivated influenza vaccine. Sequencing used PBMCs from blood, obtained less than 22 months after vaccination. CDR3 in DNA: TGCAGTGCTATTTTGGGGGCGGGGAGAAGGGAGCAGTTCTTC. Amino acids: CSAILGAGRREQFF.